The 28 T cell receptor beta chains below all came from one sample that was sequenced in a study of CD8 T cells in Susac syndrome. Random hexamers served to reverse transcribe roughly 0.5 to 1 ug RNA. From the immunoSEQ multiplex PCR reads, TCRdb called clonotypes with MiXCR, one entry per CDR3 protein. The table has over 300,000 distinct CDR3 sequences, approximately 90% seen once. The specimen sequenced was CD4+ T cells from PBMCs. These receptor sequences come from a human donor with multiple sclerosis.

This sequence joins TRBV5-1 and TRBJ2-7, with 7 positions matching TRBD1. The CDR3 runs to 14 residues. The germline gives CDR1 SGHRS, CDR2 YFSETQ. V gave up 0 bases and J gave up 6 bases; unmatched junction bases: 6. The chain's CDR3 is CASSLEGTAGEQYF. CDR3 nucleotide sequence: TGCGCCAGCAGCTTGGAAGGGACAGCCGGCGAGCAGTACTTC.

The rearrangement uses TRBV18 and TRBJ2-5; a possible D gene is TRBD1 (5 bases). Trimming cost V 3 bases and J 3 bases, with 8 bases left between them. The CDR3 length is 13 residues. Germline V gene data show CDR1 as KGHSH and CDR2 as LQKENI. The CDR3 sequence: CASSPKGEETQYF. DNA for the CDR3: TGTGCCAGCTCACCGAAAGGGGAAGAGACCCAGTACTTC.

V is TRBV4-1 and J is TRBJ2-5; D not resolved. Per germline, CDR1 MGHRA and CDR2 YSYEKL. V shed 2 bases and J shed 5 bases, with 15 bases lying between them. The CDR3 spans 15 residues. CDR3 DNA sequence: TGCGCCAGCAGCCAACAGTTTAGTGGCAGGGAGACCCAGTACTTC. Protein product: CASSQQFSGRETQYF.

This clonotype appeared once. The chain combines TRBV5-1 with TRBJ2-7; 9 nucleotides line up with TRBD2. V lost 4 bases and J lost 2; bases outside the gene matches: 10. The CDR3 contains 16 residues. Germline values: CDR1 SGHRS, CDR2 YFSETQ. The CDR3 sequence is CASSLPVTSGTYEQYF. In DNA, the CDR3 is TGCGCCAGCAGCCTCCCGGTGACTAGCGGAACCTACGAGCAGTACTTC. Based on the CDR3 plus reference TRBV5-1 and TRBJ2-7, the full variable domain is KAGVTQTPRYLIKTRGQQVTLSCSPISGHRSVSWYQQTPGQGLQFLFEYFSETQRNKGNFPGRFSGRQFSNSRSEMNVSTLELGDSALYLCASSLPVTSGTYEQYFGPGTRLTVT.

The genes are TRBV29-1 and TRBJ2-1; TRBD1 agrees at 8 bases. Looked up from germline, CDR1 is SQVTM and CDR2 is ANQGSEA. The CDR3 is 14 residues long. V gave up 8 bases and J gave up 0 bases; unmatched junction bases: 6. The chain's CDR3 is CSIRDRSSYNEQFF. The CDR3 DNA reads TGCAGCATACGGGACAGGAGCTCCTACAATGAGCAGTTCTTC.

V gene TRBV29-1 combines with J gene TRBJ1-6; 8 bases line up with TRBD1. CDR3 length equals 15 residues. The germline V gene has CDR1 SQVTM and CDR2 ANQGSEA. Trimming removed 5 bases from V and 0 bases from J; junction bases left unmatched: 3. CDR3 nucleotide sequence: TGCAGCGTTCGGACAGGGAGCTCCTATAATTCACCCCTCCACTTT. Protein: CSVRTGSSYNSPLHF.

The V call is TRBV3-1, the J call TRBJ2-4; D is ambiguous. Deletions cut 5 bases from V and 8 bases from J, with 16 bases between. The CDR3 is 14 residues long. From germline, CDR1 is LGHDT and CDR2 YNNKEL (reference sequence). The chain's CDR3 is CASSASGGFDIQYF. The CDR3 DNA reads TGTGCCAGCAGCGCGTCGGGCGGCTTTGACATTCAGTACTTC.

The rearrangement joins TRBV28 to TRBJ1-2, with 9 bases matching TRBD1. Unmatched junction bases numbered 9, after V lost 5 bases and J lost 8 bases. Germline CDR1 is MDHEN and CDR2 is SYDVKM. The CDR3 has 14 residues. The CDR3 coding sequence is TGTGCCAGCAGTCCCCTTGACAGGGGGAGAGGCTACACCTTC. Its translation is CASSPLDRGRGYTF.

This chain links TRBV5-4 with TRBJ2-1; 8 bases line up with TRBD2. There are 16 residues in the CDR3. Germline V CDR1 and CDR2: SGHNT, YYREEE (reference sequence). The ends lost 2 bases at V and 4 bases at J; junction bases unmatched: 8. This CDR3 reads CASSFRVVAGYNEQFF. The CDR3 DNA sequence: TGTGCCAGCAGCTTTCGGGTAGTAGCGGGATACAATGAGCAGTTCTTC.

The chain uses TRBV30 and TRBJ1-2; the D is unclear. This CDR3 contains 11 residues. Trimming pared 0 bases from V and 8 bases from J, leaving 7 bases between. The germline V gene encodes CDR1 GTSNPN and CDR2 SVGIG (reference sequence). The CDR3 here is CAWSVGGGYTF. CDR3 nucleotide sequence: TGTGCCTGGAGTGTGGGTGGGGGCTACACCTTC.

The sample holds one count of this clonotype. This chain links TRBV19 with TRBJ1-4; 8 positions match TRBD1. Germline assignment: CDR1 LNHDA and CDR2 SQIVND (reference sequence). V gave up 5 bases and J gave up 8 bases; unmatched junction bases: 13. There are 16 residues in the CDR3. CDR3: CASSLGQVRGQEKLFF. CDR3 DNA: TGTGCCAGTAGTTTGGGACAGGTGCGAGGTCAAGAAAAACTGTTTTTT.

This chain uses TRBV5-1 with TRBJ2-7; D may correspond to TRBD1 or TRBD2 (5 bases each). Germline V CDR1 and CDR2: SGHRS, YFSETQ. V lost 0 bases and J lost 5, with 15 bases in between. The length of the CDR3 is 15 residues. The CDR3 DNA is TGCGCCAGCAGCTTGGGTATGGGGGAAGGTGACGAGCAGTACTTC. Encoded protein: CASSLGMGEGDEQYF. Full variable domain (remainder filled in from reference TRBV5-1 and TRBJ2-7): KAGVTQTPRYLIKTRGQQVTLSCSPISGHRSVSWYQQTPGQGLQFLFEYFSETQRNKGNFPGRFSGRQFSNSRSEMNVSTLELGDSALYLCASSLGMGEGDEQYFGPGTRLTVT.

The chain employs TRBV6-6 and TRBJ2-7, with D maybe TRBD2 (6 bases). Germline V gives CDR1 MNHNY, CDR2 SVGAGI (reference sequence). The CDR3 extends over 16 amino acids. Trimming removed 6 bases at V and 2 bases at J, with 20 bases between. CDR3 sequence: CASRPEWGEITYEQYF. CDR3 coding DNA: TGTGCCAGCAGACCCGAATGGGGGGAAATAACCTACGAGCAGTACTTC.

The chain has TRBV10-3 and TRBJ1-5, with D possibly TRBD1 on 5 matching bases. V shed 0 bases and J shed 7 bases, with 13 bases lying between them. In germline, CDR1 is ENHRY, CDR2 SYGVKD. CDR3 length: 15 residues. CDR3 region: CAISESGQGGQPQHF. DNA for the CDR3: TGTGCCATCAGTGAGTCCGGGCAGGGCGGACAGCCCCAGCATTTT.

This chain connects TRBV20-1 to TRBJ2-3; possibly TRBD1 or TRBD2 for D (5 bases each). CDR3 length: 12 amino acids. Germline V CDR1 and CDR2: DFQATT, SNEGSKA (reference sequence). The germline V and J ends were trimmed by 8 bases and 2 bases, with 11 bases remaining between them. CDR3: CSHVGDTDTQYF. The DNA for the CDR3 is TGCAGTCATGTGGGGGACACAGATACGCAGTATTTT.

Here the CDR3 reads CASSQVWLAGDTDTQYF. The DNA of the CDR3 is TGTGCCAGCAGCCAAGTTTGGCTAGCGGGGGACACAGATACGCAGTATTTT. The rearrangement links TRBV3-1 to TRBJ2-3, with 10 bases identical to TRBD2. CDR1 is LGHDT and CDR2 is YNNKEL in the germline V gene (reference sequence). Trimming cost V 1 base and J 2 bases; bases outside gene matches: 6. The CDR3 covers 17 residues.

This sequence joins TRBV5-6 and TRBJ1-4; 8 bases line up with TRBD1. This CDR3 has 14 residues. Unmatched junction bases numbered 3, after V lost 2 bases and J lost 6 bases. Germline CDR1 SGHDT, CDR2 YYEEEE. DNA for the CDR3: TGTGCCAGCAGCTTACAGGGGGGGGATGAAAAACTGTTTTTT. Translated: CASSLQGGDEKLFF.

This chain uses TRBV4-2 with TRBJ1-2, with D perhaps TRBD1 (5 bases). V lost 11 bases to trimming and J lost 3 bases, with 16 bases between them. Germline values: CDR1 LGHNA, CDR2 YNFKEQ. This CDR3 has 13 amino acids. CDR3: CASKGDRYYGYTF. Here the CDR3 DNA reads TGTGCCTCAAAAGGGGACCGATACTATGGCTACACCTTC.

V is TRBV15 and J is TRBJ1-2; D ambiguous. Germline V lookup: CDR1 LNHNV, CDR2 YYDKDF (reference sequence). The ends were cut back, 1 base at V and 2 bases at J, with 5 bases in the middle. CDR3 length: 13 amino acids. The DNA of the CDR3 is TGTGCCACCAGCAGAGGGGTGAACTATGGCTACACCTTC. Translation gives CATSRGVNYGYTF.

This clonotype was seen more than once but under ten times. The genes are TRBV29-1 and TRBJ2-5; D may correspond to TRBD1 or TRBD2 (6 bases each). V was shortened by 3 bases and J by 4 bases, with 12 bases between the two germline ends. Germline CDR1 and CDR2: SQVTM and ANQGSEA. CDR3 length: 13 residues. CDR3 loop: CSVDRGRGETQYF. DNA of the CDR3: TGCAGCGTTGATCGGGGGCGCGGAGAGACCCAGTACTTC.

The chain recombines TRBV9 with TRBJ1-1, with no clear D. Looked up from germline, CDR1 is SGDLS and CDR2 is YYNGEE. The germline V and J ends were trimmed by 0 bases and 1 base, with 16 bases remaining between them. This CDR3 spans 17 amino acids. CDR3 residues: CASSVVPGGSGNTEAFF. In DNA, the CDR3 is TGTGCCAGCAGCGTAGTCCCGGGTGGGTCGGGGAACACTGAAGCTTTCTTT.

This clonotype was recorded only once. V and J are TRBV7-2 and TRBJ1-4; D unresolved. Germline CDR1 SGHTA, CDR2 FQGNSA. V lost 5 bases, J lost 6 bases, and 16 bases lay in between. This CDR3 contains 15 residues. This CDR3 reads CASSAGGGLDEKLFF. In DNA form, the CDR3 reads TGTGCCAGCAGCGCCGGCGGAGGGTTGGATGAAAAACTGTTTTTT.

CDR3 DNA sequence: TGTGCCAGTAGTCCCCCGAGCGGGGCCAAAAACATTCAGTACTTC. This codes for CASSPPSGAKNIQYF. This chain links TRBV19 with TRBJ2-4, with D perhaps TRBD2 (6 bases). The CDR3 spans 15 residues. Germline CDR1 is LNHDA and CDR2 is SQIVND (reference sequence). The V end lost 5 bases, the J end lost 1 base, and 12 bases lay between the germline ends.

The table lists this clonotype with a count of one. J is TRBJ2-7 and V is TRBV7-9; TRBD2 might be the D (5 bases). Per germline, CDR1 SEHNR and CDR2 FQNEAQ (reference sequence). This CDR3 spans 13 amino acids. V was pared by 2 bases and J by 5 bases, with 10 bases between. Here the CDR3 reads CASSLSGLDEQYF. The CDR3 nucleotides are TGTGCCAGCAGCTTATCCGGACTTGACGAGCAGTACTTC. Complete variable domain (other parts from reference TRBV7-9 and TRBJ2-7): DTGVSQNPRHKITKRGQNVTFRCDPISEHNRLYWYRQTLGQGPEFLTYFQNEAQLEKSRLLSDRFSAERPKGSFSTLEIQRTEQGDSAMYLCASSLSGLDEQYFGPGTRLTVT.

The CDR3 DNA sequence: TGCAGTGCTAGACCTCCGGGACTCTCTGGAAACACCATATATTTT. It yields the protein CSARPPGLSGNTIYF. The chain has TRBV20-1 and TRBJ1-3; D may be TRBD1 (5 bases). Trimming left V 2 bases short and J 0 bases short, with 11 bases between. CDR1 and CDR2 (germline): DFQATT, SNEGSKA (reference sequence). The CDR3 consists of 15 residues.

The rearrangement uses TRBV5-1 and TRBJ1-4, with a tentative D call TRBD1 (5 bases). The germline V and J ends were trimmed by 4 bases and 6 bases, with 13 bases remaining between them. This CDR3 comprises 14 residues. Germline loops: CDR1 SGHRS, CDR2 YFSETQ. The CDR3 region is CASSQRGPYEKLFF. CDR3 DNA sequence: TGCGCCAGCAGCCAGAGGGGTCCTTATGAAAAACTGTTTTTT.

The rearrangement joins TRBV12-3 or TRBV12-4 to TRBJ1-2; tentatively, D is TRBD1 (5 bases). This CDR3 is 16 amino acids long. V shed 7 bases and J shed 4 bases, with 22 bases lying between them. DNA for the CDR3: TGTGCCAGCATACCCACAGGAGGCTCAACAGTCTATGGCTACACCTTC. Its protein is CASIPTGGSTVYGYTF.

This chain connects TRBV24-1 to TRBJ2-5; 13 positions agree with TRBD2. V lost 1 base and J lost 3; bases outside the gene matches: 1. The CDR3 loop spans 16 amino acids. Germline V gene sequence: CDR1 KGHDR, CDR2 SFDVKD. The CDR3 reads CATSDFGTSGEETQYF. CDR3 DNA sequence: TGTGCCACCAGTGATTTCGGGACTAGCGGGGAAGAGACCCAGTACTTC.